This T cell receptor beta chain was captured in a study of shared clonotypes between healthy human individuals. Study as a whole: Three plates each covered CD4 naive and memory; CD8 naive two, CD8 memory one. General observations from the study: Several donors held about 5% of naive CD4 clonotypes in common. Estimated clonotype richness was generally higher in naive than memory subsets.

The germline V gene has CDR1 MDHEN and CDR2 SYDVKM. Trimming pared 11 bases from V and 6 bases from J, leaving 17 bases between. The CDR3 totals 13 residues. Concerning this clone: The antigen is unknown.

Sequencing was performed with immunoSEQ multiplex PCR; in TCRdb, only in-frame clones are kept and a portion is missing. This sample yields around 2,100,000 clones, of which about 95% are seen a single time; 1.2% belongs to the top ten. Only CD45RO-negative cells positively selected for CCR7 counted as naive CD8 cells, so terminally differentiated effector memory CD45RA+ cells were excluded. Free of recent acute infections or vaccinations, the donors were healthy HIV-negative adults. This TCR came from a man between 18 and 35 years old in good health. The chain couples TRBV28 to TRBJ1-5, with D perhaps TRBD1 (5 bases). The sequencing input was naive CD8+ T cells sorted from blood. As DNA, the CDR3 is TGTGCCGCTCTCACCCAGGGAGTTCAGCCCCAGCATTTT. Protein sequence: CAALTQGVQPQHF.